The rows below give T cell receptor beta chains drawn from one sample of a study of cytomegalovirus exposure and HLA in healthy donors. Profiled with immunoSEQ multiplex PCR; TCRdb holds only in-frame clones, not every one. The table includes 140,000 to 150,000 clones, about 94% detected once. The source material was PBMCs. The receptors were gathered from a man aged 18 to 29 in good health and CMV-seropositive. CDR3s include the opening cysteine and the closing phenylalanine or tryptophan. D genes are given only for firm matches. Clone size appears in some rows only: once, few, many, or a class for an expanded clone.

J gene | D gene | CDR3 length | V gene | clone size | CDR3 protein | CDR3 DNA
TRBJ2-7 | - | 13 | TRBV6-4 | - | CASSDSPGNEQYF | TGTGCCAGCAGTGACTCGCCCGGGAACGAGCAGTACTTC
TRBJ2-7 | TRBD2 | 15 | TRBV5-1 | once | CASSLSLAGGYEQYF | TGCGCCAGCAGCTTAAGCCTAGCGGGAGGGTACGAGCAGTACTTC
TRBJ2-1 | - | 18 | TRBV5-1 | once | CASSPNRGLGRAANEQFF | TGCGCCAGCAGCCCTAACAGGGGACTCGGGAGAGCGGCCAATGAGCAGTTCTTC
TRBJ2-7 | TRBD2 | 14 | TRBV5-8 | - | CASSLAGGSYEQYF | TGTGCCAGTTCTCTAGCGGGAGGATCCTACGAGCAGTACTTC
TRBJ2-5 | - | 13 | TRBV18 | - | CASSRRDSETQYF | TGTGCCAGCTCACGGCGGGACAGTGAGACCCAGTACTTC
TRBJ1-4 | - | 17 | TRBV2 | - | CASSALDSVATNEKLFF | TGTGCCAGCAGTGCTCTGGACTCCGTTGCAACTAATGAAAAACTGTTTTTT
TRBJ2-1 | TRBD2 | 16 | TRBV9 | - | CASTPSGAHTYNEQFF | TGTGCCAGCACCCCTAGCGGGGCACACACCTACAATGAGCAGTTCTTC
TRBJ2-1 | TRBD2 | 15 | TRBV9 | once | CASSAAGVENNEQFF | TGTGCCAGCAGCGCAGCGGGAGTGGAGAACAATGAGCAGTTCTTC
TRBJ1-2 | - | 12 | TRBV25-1 | - | CASSEVGDGYTF | TGTGCCAGCAGTGAAGTAGGGGATGGCTACACCTTC
TRBJ2-5 | TRBD2 | 15 | TRBV5-6 | - | CASYSREGLQETQYF | TGTGCCAGCTACTCACGGGAGGGACTCCAAGAGACCCAGTACTTC
TRBJ2-1 | TRBD2 | 15 | TRBV18 | - | CASSATGGVYNEQFF | TGTGCCAGCTCAGCGACGGGAGGAGTCTACAATGAGCAGTTCTTC
TRBJ1-1 | - | 16 | TRBV18 | - | CASSLRGGRGVTEAFF | TGTGCCAGCTCACTAAGGGGGGGGCGCGGTGTCACTGAAGCTTTCTTT
TRBJ1-2 | TRBD1 | 13 | TRBV6-6 | - | CASSQGQVYGYTF | TGTGCCAGCAGCCAGGGACAGGTCTATGGCTACACCTTC
TRBJ2-2 | - | 13 | TRBV5-8 | - | CASSTQGGGELFF | TGTGCCAGCAGCACCCAGGGAGGCGGGGAGCTGTTTTTT
TRBJ1-2 | - | 13 | TRBV2 | - | CASSEEPSYGYTF | TGTGCCAGCAGTGAAGAACCGAGCTATGGCTACACCTTC
TRBJ2-3 | - | 15 | TRBV7-3 | - | CASSEQAGGPDTQYF | TGTGCCAGCAGCGAACAGGCTGGGGGCCCAGATACGCAGTATTTT
TRBJ2-4 | TRBD2 | 18 | TRBV4-1 | once | CASSQGGASGQAKNIQYF | TGCGCCAGCAGCCAAGGTGGGGCTAGCGGACAAGCCAAAAACATTCAGTACTTC
TRBJ1-1 | - | 13 | TRBV4-1 | - | CASSQDEGFEAFF | TGCGCCAGCAGCCAAGATGAGGGCTTTGAAGCTTTCTTT
TRBJ1-2 | TRBD1 | 16 | TRBV19 | - | CASSRTGGTGPYGYTF | TGTGCCAGTAGTAGGACTGGTGGGACAGGGCCCTATGGCTACACCTTC
TRBJ2-5 | TRBD1 | 15 | TRBV19 | - | CASSGTVGPQETQYF | TGTGCCAGTAGCGGGACAGTGGGACCACAAGAGACCCAGTACTTC
TRBJ2-3 | - | 14 | TRBV7-6 | - | CASSRDRVPDTQYF | TGTGCCAGCAGCCGGGATCGGGTCCCAGATACGCAGTATTTT
TRBJ2-1 | TRBD1 | 17 | TRBV15 | - | CATSRDLMDRGGNEQFF | TGTGCCACCAGCAGGGACTTGATGGACAGGGGTGGCAATGAGCAGTTCTTC
TRBJ2-7 | TRBD2 | 19 | TRBV15 | - | CATSRDGHTGGGRAYEQYF | TGTGCCACCAGCAGAGATGGGCACACCGGCGGCGGGAGAGCTTACGAGCAGTACTTC
TRBJ1-2 | TRBD1 | 14 | TRBV7-9 | once | CASSVGQGGYGYTF | TGTGCCAGCAGCGTCGGACAGGGAGGCTATGGCTACACCTTC
TRBJ1-1 | - | 14 | TRBV11-2 | - | CASSLVRGGLEAFF | TGTGCCAGCAGCTTAGTCCGGGGGGGGTTAGAGGCTTTCTTT
TRBJ2-3 | TRBD2 | 16 | TRBV5-4 | - | CASSLDGLAGADTQYF | TGTGCCAGCAGCTTAGACGGACTAGCGGGTGCAGATACGCAGTATTTT
TRBJ2-5 | TRBD2 | 15 | TRBV14 | - | CASSPTGTSGETQYF | TGTGCCAGCAGCCCGACCGGGACTAGCGGCGAGACCCAGTACTTC
TRBJ1-1 | - | 16 | TRBV7-6 | - | CASSLGSGPGRTEAFF | TGTGCCAGCAGCTTAGGGTCGGGTCCGGGTCGCACTGAAGCTTTCTTT
TRBJ1-1 | - | 13 | TRBV5-6 | - | CASSAILNTEAFF | TGTGCCAGCAGCGCGATACTGAACACTGAAGCTTTCTTT
TRBJ1-2 | TRBD1 | 15 | TRBV5-1 | - | CASSFYGQGADGYTF | TGCGCCAGCAGCTTTTACGGACAGGGGGCGGATGGCTACACCTTC
TRBJ1-5 | TRBD1 | 17 | TRBV28 | - | CASSPGQGAWGNQPQHF | TGTGCCAGCAGTCCCGGACAGGGGGCTTGGGGCAATCAGCCCCAGCATTTT
TRBJ2-1 | - | 13 | TRBV5-1 | - | CASSLWELNEQFF | TGCGCCAGCAGCTTGTGGGAGCTGAATGAGCAGTTCTTC
TRBJ2-1 | - | 15 | TRBV9 | once | CASSVVEGSVDEQFF | TGTGCCAGCAGCGTAGTCGAAGGGAGTGTGGATGAGCAGTTCTTC
TRBJ1-1 | TRBD1 | 15 | TRBV5-1 | few | CASSTSTGVNTEAFF | TGCGCCAGCAGCACATCGACAGGGGTCAACACTGAAGCTTTCTTT
TRBJ2-2 | - | 14 | TRBV6-5 | - | CASRRTANTGELFF | TGTGCCAGCAGGAGGACAGCGAACACCGGGGAGCTGTTTTTT
TRBJ2-1 | - | 14 | TRBV27 | - | CASSSRDRYNEQFF | TGTGCCAGCAGTTCGCGGGACCGCTACAATGAGCAGTTCTTC
TRBJ2-3 | - | 16 | TRBV28 | once | CASSFDEQGSTDTQYF | TGTGCCAGCAGTTTTGACGAGCAGGGGTCCACAGATACGCAGTATTTT
TRBJ2-1 | - | 17 | TRBV7-2 | - | CASSYSVWGGLGNEQFF | TGTGCCAGCAGCTATTCAGTTTGGGGCGGTTTAGGCAATGAGCAGTTCTTC
TRBJ2-1 | - | 12 | TRBV5-6 | - | CASSKWGVEQFF | TGTGCCAGCAGCAAATGGGGAGTAGAGCAGTTCTTC
TRBJ1-3 | - | 12 | TRBV6-1 | - | CASSDPDRPVHF | TGTGCCAGCAGTGACCCAGACAGGCCGGTACATTTT
TRBJ1-3 | - | 16 | TRBV18 | - | CASSPPGVESGNTIYF | TGTGCCAGCTCACCACCGGGCGTGGAATCTGGAAACACCATATATTTT
TRBJ2-1 | TRBD2 | 17 | TRBV5-6 | - | CASSLAGGRARYNEQFF | TGTGCCAGCAGCTTGGCCGGCGGGAGGGCCAGGTACAATGAGCAGTTCTTC
TRBJ1-1 | - | 14 | TRBV6-5 | - | CASSYRGLGTEAFF | TGTGCCAGCAGTTATCGGGGTCTGGGGACTGAAGCTTTCTTT
TRBJ2-1 | - | 16 | TRBV19 | - | CASSMAVWGVGNEQFF | TGTGCCAGTAGTATGGCGGTTTGGGGGGTCGGCAATGAGCAGTTCTTC
TRBJ2-3 | TRBD2 | 17 | TRBV27 | - | CASSPWTSGSPPDTQYF | TGTGCCAGCAGTCCATGGACTAGCGGGAGTCCCCCAGATACGCAGTATTTT
TRBJ2-6 | TRBD2 | 17 | TRBV5-1 | - | CASSFPTSGSGANVLTF | TGCGCCAGCAGTTTTCCGACTAGCGGATCCGGGGCCAACGTCCTGACTTTC
TRBJ1-1 | - | 12 | TRBV28 | - | CAASTVNTEAFF | TGTGCAGCATCTACAGTGAACACTGAAGCTTTCTTT